These 5 T cell receptor beta chains originate from one sample sequenced in a study of blood T cell repertoires in COVID-19. Data came from immunoSEQ multiplex PCR; TCRdb stores just in-frame clones and leaves some out. The sample records about 490,000 clones, approximately 85% being singletons. Sequencing was done on a sample of peripheral blood. The origin of the receptors is a human donor in a cohort sampled during active COVID-19.

This clone has a handful of counts. This rearrangement joins TRBV15 to TRBJ2-7, with D perhaps TRBD1 (7 bases). The CDR3 loop spans 14 amino acids. The V gene lost 4 bases and the J gene lost 2 bases, with 12 bases spanning the gap. In germline, CDR1 is LNHNV, CDR2 YYDKDF (reference sequence). The CDR3 DNA sequence: TGTGCCACCAGCACCGGCAGGGGGGCCTACGAGCAGTACTTC. Translating it yields CATSTGRGAYEQYF.

The chain couples TRBV19 to TRBJ1-4, with TRBD1 matching over 9 bases. This CDR3 spans 16 amino acids. The germline CDR1 and CDR2 sequences are LNHDA and SQIVND (reference sequence). The V segment lost 5 bases and the J segment 5 bases; nucleotides outside the gene matches: 9. CDR3 in DNA: TGTGCCAGTAGTCCGCGCCCCGGGACAGGGAATGAAAAACTGTTTTTT. It codes for CASSPRPGTGNEKLFF.

This chain links TRBV10-3 with TRBJ1-1, with D perhaps matching TRBD1 (5 bases). The CDR3 consists of 14 residues. CDR1 and CDR2 (germline): ENHRY, SYGVKD. Trimming shortened V by 11 bases and J by 5 bases, and 21 bases separated the two germline ends. The CDR3 loop reads CAALRGVEGTEAFF. For the CDR3, the DNA is TGTGCCGCCCTACGGGGGGTGGAAGGTACTGAAGCTTTCTTT.

V and J are TRBV11-2 and TRBJ2-7; TRBD1 aligns across 7 bases. The germline V gene encodes CDR1 SGHAT and CDR2 FQNNGV. Trimming took 7 bases from V and 3 from J; bases not matched to a gene: 6. The CDR3 is made up of 13 amino acids. The CDR3 loop reads CASIPGGVYEQYF. CDR3 DNA sequence: TGTGCCAGCATCCCAGGGGGTGTCTACGAGCAGTACTTC.

This clone appeared a single time. The genes are TRBV6-5 and TRBJ1-1; 11 bases are a match to TRBD1. Germline-derived CDR1 and CDR2 are MNHEY and SVGAGI. With V trimmed by 4 bases and J by 4 bases, 8 bases remained unmatched. The CDR3 contains 16 residues. The CDR3 spells CASSSRTGGRVTEAFF. DNA for the CDR3: TGTGCCAGCAGTTCACGGACAGGGGGCAGGGTCACTGAAGCTTTCTTT.